Following are 20 T cell receptor beta chains from one sample sequenced in a study of vaccination and CD4 T cells after COVID-19 (dated 2022 in TCRdb). The library came from PCR. Sequenced using an Illumina iSeq 100. DNA from cultured CD4+ T cells was subjected to TCR sequencing with the Oncomine TCR Beta short-read assay at the Johns Hopkins FTIC core. The raw public data were reprocessed by TCRdb itself: fastp quality trimming at Q25, MiXCR clonotype calling, in-frame beta chains only. Records with the same CDR3 protein are collapsed into one entry carrying the most frequent genes and DNA. This sample comprises some 12,000 distinct CDR3 sequences, around three fifths of them detected only once. Of the sample, 22% falls within the top ten clones. The treatment or condition label corresponds to: approximately nine-day PBMC culture with coronavirus spike peptide pools or control peptides (ViraFEST assay).

These receptors have no known antigen. Specimen: CD4+ T cells from blood, cultured in vitro. The receptors were gathered from a human donor who had recovered from COVID-19.

This clonotype was seen more than once but under ten times. The gene calls are TRBV19 and TRBJ2-3, with 8 bases lining up with TRBD1. The trim removed 6 bases at V and 2 bases at J, leaving 4 bases unmatched. This CDR3 contains 14 residues. CDR1 is LNHDA, CDR2 SQIVND, per germline (reference sequence). The CDR3 DNA follows: TGTGCCAGTAGACCGGACAGGGCCACAGATACGCAGTATTTT. Translating it yields CASRPDRATDTQYF. The full variable domain, with the rest looked up from reference TRBV19 and TRBJ2-3, is DGGITQSPKYLFRKEGQNVTLSCEQNLNHDAMYWYRQDPGQGLRLIYYSQIVNDFQKGDIAEGYSVSREKKESFPLTVTSAQKNPTAFYLCASRPDRATDTQYFGPGTRLTVL.

The CDR3, as DNA: TGTGCCAGTCGAGATGTCGGGGCTGGATGGGAGCAGTTCTTC. Amino acids: CASRDVGAGWEQFF. This chain joins TRBV19 and TRBJ2-1; D possibly uses TRBD1 or TRBD2 (5 bases each). Trimming left V 8 bases short and J 10 bases short, with 21 bases between. Germline V gives CDR1 LNHDA, CDR2 SQIVND (reference sequence). The CDR3 has 14 residues.

The genes are TRBV7-9 and TRBJ2-5; D gene uncertain. Trimming shortened V by 6 bases and J by 5 bases, and 16 bases separated the two germline ends. CDR3 length equals 14 residues. Germline V gives CDR1 SEHNR, CDR2 FQNEAQ (reference sequence). CDR3 bases: TGTGCCAGCAGGCGAACGGTCTTGGGGGAGACCCAGTACTTC. Protein sequence: CASRRTVLGETQYF.

J is TRBJ1-4 and V is TRBV28, with D perhaps matching TRBD1 (5 bases). Germline loops: CDR1 MDHEN, CDR2 SYDVKM. Trimming left V 2 bases short and J 8 bases short, with 12 bases between. The CDR3 consists of 14 residues. The CDR3, as DNA: TGTGCCAGCAGTTTAATGCGGGGGGGAGAAAAACTGTTTTTT. Its protein is CASSLMRGGEKLFF. The variable domain in full, with the rest retrieved from reference TRBV28 and TRBJ1-4, is DVKVTQSSRYLVKRTGEKVFLECVQDMDHENMFWYRQDPGLGLRLIYFSYDVKMKEKGDIPEGYSVSREKKERFSLILESASTNQTSMYLCASSLMRGGEKLFFGSGTQLSVL.

There are a few counts of this clonotype. The V and J genes are TRBV6-5 and TRBJ2-7; 13 bases are a match to TRBD2. From germline, CDR1 is MNHEY and CDR2 SVGAGI. This CDR3 has 17 amino acids. V gave up 0 bases and J gave up 2 bases; unmatched junction bases: 4. This chain's CDR3 is CASSYSGTSGRAYEQYF. DNA of the CDR3: TGTGCCAGCAGTTACTCCGGAACTAGCGGGAGGGCCTACGAGCAGTACTTC.

The rearrangement links TRBV2 to TRBJ1-5; D is unresolved. V was shortened by 5 bases and J by 7 bases, with 9 bases between the two germline ends. In germline, CDR1 is SNHLY, CDR2 FYNNEI. The CDR3 sequence is 12 residues long. CDR3 nucleotides: TGTGCCAGCAGTACACAAGGCCAGCCCCAGCATTTT. Translation gives CASSTQGQPQHF.

The chain combines TRBV30 with TRBJ2-5, with unresolved D. CDR1 is GTSNPN and CDR2 is SVGIG in the germline V gene (reference sequence). V shed 0 bases and J shed 5 bases, with 4 bases lying between them. The CDR3 extends over 11 amino acids. DNA for the CDR3: TGTGCCTGGAGTGTACAGGAGACCCAGTACTTC. Protein product: CAWSVQETQYF.

This clonotype was seen more than once but under ten times. The gene calls are TRBV20-1 and TRBJ1-1, with D possibly TRBD1 on 5 matching bases. Trimming took off 1 base at V and 4 bases at J, with 7 bases between the two ends. CDR1 DFQATT and CDR2 SNEGSKA come from the germline V gene (reference sequence). The CDR3 loop spans 12 amino acids. Written as DNA, the CDR3 is TGCAGTGCTAGAGGGGGCGTCACTGAAGCTTTCTTT. Amino acids: CSARGGVTEAFF.

This chain uses TRBV20-1 with TRBJ2-6; D is undetermined. The CDR3 extends over 15 amino acids. Trimming shortened V by 0 bases and J by 0 bases, and 6 bases separated the two germline ends. The germline CDR1 and CDR2 sequences are DFQATT and SNEGSKA (reference sequence). The CDR3 loop reads CSARDLYSGANVLTF. CDR3 DNA: TGCAGTGCTAGAGATCTTTACTCTGGGGCCAACGTCCTGACTTTC.

V gene TRBV7-2 combines with J gene TRBJ2-5, with TRBD1 identical over 11 bases. CDR3 length: 15 residues. Germline-derived CDR1 and CDR2 are SGHTA and FQGNSA. V gave up 6 bases and J gave up 6 bases; unmatched junction bases: 9. The CDR3 loop reads CASRPADRGLKTQYF. In DNA, the CDR3 is TGTGCCAGCAGACCAGCGGACAGGGGGCTGAAGACCCAGTACTTC.

The chain has TRBV28 and TRBJ2-5, with a weak D call TRBD2 (6 bases). Germline V CDR1 and CDR2: MDHEN, SYDVKM. Trimming pared 7 bases from V and 2 bases from J, leaving 11 bases between. The CDR3 has 13 residues. This CDR3 reads CASTGAAQETQYF. Here the CDR3 DNA reads TGTGCCAGCACGGGAGCGGCGCAAGAGACCCAGTACTTC.

This clonotype has a handful of counts. The rearrangement uses TRBV7-2 and TRBJ2-5, with D possibly matching TRBD1 (5 bases). The length of the CDR3 is 13 residues. Deletions cut 4 bases from V and 4 bases from J, with 10 bases between. CDR1 is SGHTA and CDR2 is FQGNSA in the germline V gene. DNA for the CDR3: TGTGCCAGCAGCTCCAGACAGAGAGAGACCCAGTACTTC. Protein: CASSSRQRETQYF.

The chain joins TRBV14 to TRBJ1-2, with D possibly matching TRBD1 (5 bases). The germline V gene has CDR1 SGHDN and CDR2 FVKESK. The CDR3 consists of 15 residues. Trimming stripped 5 bases from V and 2 bases from J, with 15 bases between. CDR3 nucleotide sequence: TGTGCCAGCAGCTTCAGGCAGGGATTAAACTATGGCTACACCTTC. It codes for CASSFRQGLNYGYTF.

V usage is TRBV19 and J usage is TRBJ1-6; unclear D gene. The CDR3 has 15 residues. Germline V gene sequence: CDR1 LNHDA, CDR2 SQIVND (reference sequence). V was clipped by 6 bases and J by 10 bases, with 19 bases between them. The CDR3 nucleotides are TGTGCCAGTAGAGCCACCTCCTTCCAGGACTCACCCCTCCACTTT. Protein: CASRATSFQDSPLHF.

The rearrangement joins TRBV12-3 or TRBV12-4 to TRBJ2-4; the D gene is possibly TRBD1 (5 bases). V was trimmed by 5 bases and J by 16 bases, leaving 15 bases between them. The CDR3 length is 11 residues. The CDR3 loop reads CASSRGHASYF. The DNA for the CDR3 is TGTGCCAGCAGTAGAGGACATGCCTCCTACTTC.

The chain carries TRBV6-8 and TRBJ2-7; possible D gene TRBD2, 6 bases. This CDR3 contains 17 residues. V was clipped by 4 bases and J by 0 bases, with 19 bases between them. CDR1 and CDR2 (germline): MNHGY, SAAAGT. This CDR3 reads CASSLRRGKLISYEQYF. CDR3 in DNA: TGTGCCAGCAGTTTAAGGCGGGGAAAACTAATCTCCTACGAGCAGTACTTC.

CDR3 DNA sequence: TGTGCCAGCAGTTTATATGAAGGGAGTCGAGGGGGCTACACCTTC. Its translation is CASSLYEGSRGGYTF. The chain couples TRBV28 to TRBJ1-2; D gene unclear. The CDR3 runs to 15 residues. Germline V lookup: CDR1 MDHEN, CDR2 SYDVKM. V shed 1 base and J shed 8 bases, with 17 bases lying between them.

This clonotype is large in the sample. The chain joins TRBV7-2 to TRBJ2-2; 8 nucleotides line up with TRBD1. The CDR3 consists of 15 residues. Germline V lookup: CDR1 SGHTA, CDR2 FQGNSA. V gave up 1 base and J gave up 6 bases; unmatched junction bases: 4. The CDR3 DNA is TGTGCCAGCAGCTTAGGTCTACAGGGGGCCGGGGAGCTGTTTTTT. It is translated as CASSLGLQGAGELFF.

J is TRBJ1-5 and V is TRBV2; D is uncertain. There are 14 residues in the CDR3. The V gene's germline CDR1 is SNHLY and CDR2 FYNNEI. The ends were cut back, 7 bases at V and 7 bases at J, with 17 bases in the middle. CDR3 nucleotide sequence: TGTGCCAGCACCGCGAGTCTCGAGTGGCAGCCCCAGCATTTT. Residues: CASTASLEWQPQHF.

The V gene is TRBV11-2, the J gene TRBJ1-2; D possibly corresponds to TRBD1 (5 bases). This CDR3 spans 16 amino acids. Germline V gene data show CDR1 as SGHAT and CDR2 as FQNNGV. The V end was cut by 5 bases, the J end by 6 bases, with 22 bases between. CDR3: CASSTPRGRALDGYTF. The CDR3 nucleotides are TGTGCCAGCAGCACGCCCCGGGGCAGGGCTTTGGATGGCTACACCTTC.